This T cell receptor beta chain was sequenced during a study of blood T cell repertoires in COVID-19. Background on the study: COVID-19 samples from acute and convalescent phases originated in the United States, Italy and Spain. Sample material is recorded as cDNA or gDNA derived from T cells, B-cell-depleted T cells, or PBMCs.

Source study methods: Estimation of nucleated cell counts was performed using reference gene primer amplification. Only in-frame clones appear in the TCRdb table, and some are missing; sequencing was by immunoSEQ multiplex PCR. The V and J calls and the clone size are those of that table, but D and trimming were determined from the DNA. The sample carries 52,000 or so clones, 70% to 80% recorded once. The CDR3 contains 15 residues. Germline V gives CDR1 LNHDA, CDR2 SQIVND (reference sequence). V was clipped by 3 bases and J by 2 bases, with 11 bases between them. The receptor's source is a man over 45 with active or convalescent COVID-19. The chain is built from TRBV19 and TRBJ1-5; the D gene is possibly TRBD1 (5 bases). The sample taken for sequencing was peripheral blood. DNA for the CDR3: TGTGCCAGTAGTATGGGGCTCCAGGGCAATCAGCCCCAGCATTTT. Protein product: CASSMGLQGNQPQHF.